This record concerns one TCR beta chain sequence. The antigen remains unidentified. This entry belongs to a study of cytotoxic CD8 clonotypes in ibrutinib-treated CLL. Study as a whole: Response sampling occurred after a median approximately eleven months of treatment (range 6 to 36). Study results and caveats: Baseline clonality exceeded age-matched healthy donors and tracked circulating CD8+ T-cell counts. On treatment, the uncommon public clonotypes contracted or remained stable.

A 1 in 200,000 to 1 in 1 million T cell depth was the sequencing target. Some clones are missing from TCRdb's copy, which holds only in-frame ones; the method was immunoSEQ multiplex PCR. The sample comprises about 180,000 clones, under 85% of which are singletons, and 3.5% to 5.5% rests with the top ten. The sample consisted of PBMCs, taken after 24 months of ibrutinib treatment. The receptor's source is a human donor with chronic lymphocytic leukemia.

Here the CDR3 DNA reads TGTGCCAGCACCAACAGGGGACAGGGCGGGTACGAGCAGTACTTC. Encoded protein: CASTNRGQGGYEQYF. The chain recombines TRBV6-6 with TRBJ2-7; 9 positions match TRBD1. Trimming at V came to 7 bases and at J to 4 bases, leaving 11 bases not matched to a gene. Germline V lookup: CDR1 MNHNY, CDR2 SVGAGI (reference sequence). This CDR3 contains 15 residues.